The clone carrying this TCR beta chain was observed a few times. No antigen is known for it. The record originates from a study of early T cells in non-severe SARS-CoV-2 infection. Study details: Sequencing targeted bulk RNA from unsorted whole blood, leaving chains unpaired. Whole-study findings and limits: VDJdb-based annotation leaned toward anti-spike CD8 responses and missed private and CD4 specificities.

With 7 bases removed from V and 9 bases from J, the gap between germline ends came to 19 bases. CDR1 and CDR2 (germline): MDHEN, SYDVKM. The CDR3 consists of 15 residues. Tagging with unique molecular identifiers was applied to individual cDNA molecules. Via MiXCR, TCRdb re-called the 5' RACE reads, giving one row per CDR3 protein. The data hold tens of thousands of distinct CDR3 sequences, with around 4.8% observed a single time. This sequence joins TRBV28 and TRBJ1-6; TRBD1 is a possible D gene (5 bases). Sequenced material: whole blood. This clonotype originated in an adult who was a healthcare worker with PCR-confirmed SARS-CoV-2 infection or an uninfected control (not recorded which). The CDR3 region has the DNA TGTGCCAGCACCTCGGGTCCCAGGGTTGGTTCACCCCTCCACTTT. It translates to CASTSGPRVGSPLHF.